This TCR beta chain was found in a study of T cell changes during pregnancy in multiple sclerosis. Method: immunoSEQ multiplex PCR; TCRdb's copy keeps in-frame clones and lacks some. This sample has tens of thousands of clones; approximately 93% occur once, and the top ten carry 3% to 4%. This clonotype was sampled from a female donor with multiple sclerosis, enrolled in a pregnancy study. This specimen was CD8+ T cells from peripheral blood mononuclear cells, taken in the second trimester of pregnancy.

The CDR3 is CSVEPAWSGTWGNEQFF. CDR3 DNA: TGCAGCGTTGAGCCAGCGTGGAGCGGGACATGGGGGAATGAGCAGTTCTTC. This rearrangement joins TRBV29-1 to TRBJ2-1; TRBD2 might be the D (7 bases). Per the germline V gene, CDR1 is SQVTM and CDR2 is ANQGSEA. Trimming cost V 3 bases and J 7 bases, with 25 bases left between them. CDR3 length: 17 residues.